The rows below give T cell receptor beta chains drawn from one sample of a study of T cell responses to AZD1222 COVID-19 vaccine. Profiled with immunoSEQ multiplex PCR; TCRdb holds only in-frame clones, not every one. Among around 81,000 clones listed, less than 95% were seen once. Sequencing used peripheral blood, obtained 28 days after the second AZD1222 dose. Receptors were obtained from an adult who received the AZD1222 COVID-19 vaccine. Both conserved end residues are part of each CDR3. A D gene is named only where the DNA matches it firmly. The size of a clone is reported for some rows only, either as once, few or many, or as a class for expanded clones.

size	D	V	J	CDR3	DNA
NA	TRBD2	TRBV9	TRBJ2-2	CASSPREFTGELFF	TGTGCCAGCAGCCCGCGGGAGTTCACCGGGGAGCTGTTTTTT
NA	NA	TRBV15	TRBJ2-7	CATSPGTPLEQYF	TGTGCCACCAGCCCCGGGACCCCGCTTGAGCAGTACTTC
NA	TRBD1	TRBV10-1	TRBJ2-7	CASSEEGQGKEQYF	TGCGCCAGCAGTGAGGAGGGACAGGGGAAAGAGCAGTACTTC
NA	NA	TRBV28	TRBJ2-1	CASSLGQTYNEQFF	TGTGCCAGCAGTTTAGGACAGACGTACAATGAGCAGTTCTTC
NA	TRBD1	TRBV30	TRBJ2-7	CAWGTGSYEQYF	TGTGCCTGGGGGACAGGATCCTACGAGCAGTACTTC
NA	NA	TRBV6-1	TRBJ2-2	CASSEATQGNTGELFF	TGTGCCAGCAGTGAAGCCACACAGGGGAACACCGGGGAGCTGTTTTTT
NA	TRBD2	TRBV10-1	TRBJ2-1	CASSEGLAGSGKFF	TGCGCCAGCAGTGAGGGACTAGCTGGGTCAGGGAAGTTCTTC
NA	TRBD1	TRBV10-2	TRBJ1-2	CASSNRQGRQNPYGYTF	TGCGCCAGCAGTAATAGACAGGGACGGCAGAATCCCTATGGCTACACCTTC
few	NA	TRBV5-1	TRBJ2-7	CASSMPRYTGTYEQYF	TGCGCCAGCAGCATGCCCAGGTACACCGGCACCTACGAGCAGTACTTC
NA	TRBD2	TRBV6-2/TRBV6-3	TRBJ2-4	CASSYSRGSGSGENIQYF	TGTGCCAGCAGTTACTCGAGGGGGAGCGGGAGCGGAGAAAACATTCAGTACTTC
NA	TRBD1	TRBV2	TRBJ1-1	CASQTGIFTEAFF	TGTGCCAGCCAGACAGGGATATTCACTGAAGCTTTCTTT
NA	NA	TRBV7-9	TRBJ2-1	CASSLSSPWFF	TGTGCCAGCAGCTTATCGTCTCCGTGGTTCTTC
NA	NA	TRBV12-3/TRBV12-4	TRBJ1-6	CASRPRDSPLHF	TGTGCCAGCAGGCCCCGGGACTCACCCCTCCACTTT
NA	TRBD2	TRBV7-2	TRBJ2-7	CASSLDPGGYEQYF	TGTGCCAGCAGCTTAGATCCGGGAGGGTACGAGCAGTACTTC
NA	NA	TRBV4-1	TRBJ1-2	CASSQGQNYGYTF	TGCGCCAGCAGCCAAGGACAGAACTATGGCTACACCTTC
NA	NA	TRBV6-5	TRBJ2-1	CASSYYGAGYNEQFF	TGTGCCAGCAGTTACTACGGAGCTGGGTACAATGAGCAGTTCTTC
NA	NA	TRBV14	TRBJ1-2	CASSLGGRYGYTF	TGTGCCAGCAGCCTAGGGGGTCGCTATGGCTACACCTTC
NA	TRBD1	TRBV10-3	TRBJ2-6	CAVGTGGRSGANVLTF	TGTGCCGTAGGCACAGGGGGAAGGTCTGGGGCCAACGTCCTGACTTTC
NA	NA	TRBV28	TRBJ2-4	CASSPRDRNIQYF	TGTGCCAGCAGTCCCCGAGACAGAAACATTCAGTACTTC
NA	TRBD2	TRBV29-1	TRBJ2-1	CSVDGGTHNEQFF	TGCAGCGTTGACGGGGGGACTCACAATGAGCAGTTCTTC
once	NA	TRBV7-2	TRBJ1-2	CASSSVTGGYGYTF	TGTGCCAGCAGCTCCGTGACAGGAGGCTATGGCTACACCTTC
NA	NA	TRBV30	TRBJ1-1	CAWSIGEGGTEAFF	TGTGCCTGGAGTATAGGGGAGGGTGGCACTGAAGCTTTCTTT
NA	NA	TRBV4-1	TRBJ1-1	CASSPMGTTNTEAFF	TGCGCCAGCAGCCCGATGGGGACAACGAACACTGAAGCTTTCTTT
NA	TRBD1	TRBV5-5	TRBJ1-5	CASSLVGQGPRPNQPQHF	TGTGCCAGCAGCTTGGTTGGACAGGGTCCCAGGCCAAATCAGCCCCAGCATTTT
once	TRBD2	TRBV10-3	TRBJ2-2	CAISDTLAGGNTGELFF	TGTGCCATCAGTGATACACTAGCGGGAGGGAACACCGGGGAGCTGTTTTTT
once	NA	TRBV7-8	TRBJ1-6	CASSLALYSPLHF	TGTGCCAGCAGCTTAGCGCTATACTCACCCCTCCACTTT
NA	NA	TRBV7-3	TRBJ2-7	CASSAQGAGAEQYF	TGTGCCAGCAGCGCACAGGGAGCTGGGGCCGAGCAGTACTTC
NA	NA	TRBV2	TRBJ1-2	CASTQPYGYTF	TGTGCCAGCACACAACCTTATGGCTACACCTTC
NA	TRBD2	TRBV5-1	TRBJ2-3	CASSLPSAGVDTQYF	TGCGCCAGCAGCTTACCCTCAGCGGGAGTAGATACGCAGTATTTT
NA	NA	TRBV6-5	TRBJ1-2	CASTEGMVVDYGYTF	TGTGCCAGCACCGAAGGAATGGTAGTCGACTATGGCTACACCTTC
once	TRBD1	TRBV28	TRBJ1-1	CASSPRQGDNTEAFF	TGTGCCAGCAGTCCCAGACAGGGGGATAACACTGAAGCTTTCTTT
NA	NA	TRBV29-1	TRBJ2-5	CSGSLGRVETQYF	TGCAGCGGATCACTTGGACGGGTGGAGACCCAGTACTTC
NA	TRBD1	TRBV19	TRBJ2-7	CASMGQGYEQYF	TGTGCCAGTATGGGACAGGGCTACGAGCAGTACTTC
NA	NA	TRBV19	TRBJ1-2	CASSIFESYGYTF	TGTGCCAGTAGTATATTTGAATCCTATGGCTACACCTTC
NA	NA	TRBV9	TRBJ2-1	CASSVGVYNEQFF	TGTGCCAGCAGCGTTGGGGTCTACAATGAGCAGTTCTTC
NA	NA	TRBV4-2	TRBJ2-3	CASSQEATLISTDTQYF	TGTGCCAGCAGCCAAGAGGCCACCCTGATTAGCACAGATACGCAGTATTTT
NA	TRBD2	TRBV7-2	TRBJ2-7	CASSYRTSGLYEQYF	TGTGCCAGCAGCTACCGGACTAGCGGATTATACGAGCAGTACTTC
NA	TRBD1	TRBV11-1	TRBJ1-6	CASNTGTGNSPLHF	TGTGCCAGCAACACCGGGACAGGGAATTCACCCCTCCACTTT
NA	NA	TRBV3-1/TRBV3-2	TRBJ1-5	CASSQDRGAGQPQHF	TGTGCCAGCAGCCAAGATCGGGGGGCTGGTCAGCCCCAGCATTTT
NA	NA	TRBV11-2	TRBJ1-4	CASSLIRFNEKLFF	TGTGCCAGCAGCTTAATTCGCTTCAATGAAAAACTGTTTTTT
NA	TRBD1	TRBV29-1	TRBJ1-5	CSVGTGGQPQHF	TGCAGCGTTGGGACAGGGGGTCAGCCCCAGCATTTT
NA	TRBD2	TRBV3-1/TRBV3-2	TRBJ2-5	CASSLSPGGGETQYF	TGTGCCAGCAGCCTCTCCCCGGGAGGTGGGGAGACCCAGTACTTC
once	TRBD1	TRBV28	TRBJ2-1	CASSTSSGTGGFF	TGTGCCAGCAGTACTTCCTCCGGGACAGGGGGGTTCTTC
NA	TRBD1	TRBV6-6	TRBJ2-5	CASSPAGTGVGVTQYF	TGTGCCAGCAGCCCAGCCGGGACAGGGGTGGGGGTCACCCAGTACTTC
NA	NA	TRBV19	TRBJ2-7	CASSTRGDEQYF	TGTGCCAGTAGTACCAGGGGGGACGAGCAGTACTTC
once	NA	TRBV7-3	TRBJ1-1	CASSLIEGDDTEAFF	TGTGCCAGCAGCTTAATTGAGGGGGATGACACTGAAGCTTTCTTT
NA	NA	TRBV2	TRBJ1-2	CASGVDYGYTF	TGTGCCAGCGGGGTGGACTATGGCTACACCTTC
NA	TRBD2	TRBV30	TRBJ2-2	CAWSSSGNTGELFF	TGTGCCTGGAGTTCTAGCGGTAACACCGGGGAGCTGTTTTTT
once	NA	TRBV3-1/TRBV3-2	TRBJ1-5	CASSQGGGNNQPQHF	TGTGCCAGCAGCCAAGGTGGGGGCAACAATCAGCCCCAGCATTTT
once	TRBD2	TRBV9	TRBJ2-1	CASSALAGWSYNEQFF	TGTGCCAGCAGCGCACTAGCGGGATGGTCCTACAATGAGCAGTTCTTC
NA	NA	TRBV30	TRBJ2-7	CAWSVRGPLEQYF	TGTGCCTGGAGTGTACGGGGCCCCCTTGAGCAGTACTTC
NA	TRBD1	TRBV12-3/TRBV12-4	TRBJ1-5	CASTPGQNQPQHF	TGTGCCAGCACCCCGGGACAGAATCAGCCCCAGCATTTT
NA	NA	TRBV30	TRBJ2-7	CAWSSLHSSYEQYF	TGTGCCTGGAGTAGTCTCCATAGCTCCTACGAGCAGTACTTC